These 4 T cell receptor beta chains originate from one sample sequenced in a study of early T cells in non-severe SARS-CoV-2 infection. One entry per CDR3 protein results from TCRdb running MiXCR on the 5' RACE reads. The table shows tens of thousands of distinct CDR3 sequences, with less than 15% occurring only once. The specimen sequenced was whole blood. Receptor source: an adult who was a healthcare worker with PCR-confirmed SARS-CoV-2 infection or an uninfected control (not recorded which).

The gene calls are TRBV7-9 and TRBJ2-3; 7 nucleotides line up with TRBD1. Trimming removed 5 bases from V and 2 bases from J; junction bases left unmatched: 4. Germline CDR1 reads SEHNR; CDR2 reads FQNEAQ (reference sequence). The CDR3 totals 14 residues. In DNA, the CDR3 is TGTGCCAGCAGCCAGGGACAGCTCACAGATACGCAGTATTTT. Protein sequence: CASSQGQLTDTQYF. Full variable domain (missing parts from reference TRBV7-9 and TRBJ2-3): DTGVSQNPRHKITKRGQNVTFRCDPISEHNRLYWYRQTLGQGPEFLTYFQNEAQLEKSRLLSDRFSAERPKGSFSTLEIQRTEQGDSAMYLCASSQGQLTDTQYFGPGTRLTVL.

This clonotype appeared a few times. V gene TRBV4-2 combines with J gene TRBJ2-3, with D unresolved. The CDR3 consists of 14 residues. The germline gives CDR1 LGHNA, CDR2 YNFKEQ. V lost 1 base and J lost 1, with 6 bases in between. In nucleotides, the CDR3 is TGTGCCAGCAGCCAAGGGGCAGGCACAGATACGCAGTATTTT. Protein product: CASSQGAGTDTQYF.

The CDR3 region has the DNA TGTGCCAGCAGCCAAGACCCAGGAGCGGACAAAAACATTCAGTACTTC. It codes for CASSQDPGADKNIQYF. The chain couples TRBV3-1 to TRBJ2-4; TRBD2 might be the D (5 bases). V dropped 0 bases and J dropped 3 bases, with 12 bases sitting between them. The CDR3 has 16 residues. Germline loops: CDR1 LGHDT, CDR2 YNNKEL (reference sequence).

At least ten counts were recorded for this clonotype. V usage is TRBV20-1 and J usage is TRBJ2-1, with D unclear. The CDR3 totals 14 residues. Trimming removed 8 bases at V and 4 bases at J, with 18 bases between. Germline CDR1 reads DFQATT; CDR2 reads SNEGSKA (reference sequence). CDR3 bases: TGCAGTCCCATAGACAAAGACTTATACAATGAGCAGTTCTTC. Translated, it gives CSPIDKDLYNEQFF.